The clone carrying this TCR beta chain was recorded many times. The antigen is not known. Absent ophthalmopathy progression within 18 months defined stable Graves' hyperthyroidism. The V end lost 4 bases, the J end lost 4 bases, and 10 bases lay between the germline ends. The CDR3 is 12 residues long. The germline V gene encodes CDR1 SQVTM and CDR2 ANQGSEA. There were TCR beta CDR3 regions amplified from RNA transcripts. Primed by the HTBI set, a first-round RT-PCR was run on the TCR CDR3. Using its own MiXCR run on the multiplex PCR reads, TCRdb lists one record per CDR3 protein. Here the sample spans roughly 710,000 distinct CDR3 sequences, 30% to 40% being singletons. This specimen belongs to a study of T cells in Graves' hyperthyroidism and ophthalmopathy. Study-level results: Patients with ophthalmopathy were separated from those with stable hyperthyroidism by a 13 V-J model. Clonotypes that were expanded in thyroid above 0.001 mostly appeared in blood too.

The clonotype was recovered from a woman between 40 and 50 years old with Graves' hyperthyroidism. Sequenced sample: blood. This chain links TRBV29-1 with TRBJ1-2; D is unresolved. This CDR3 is CSVVSQIYGYTF. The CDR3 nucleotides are TGCAGCGTTGTCTCACAGATCTATGGCTACACCTTC.